This T cell receptor beta chain was obtained from a study of shared clonotypes between healthy human individuals. Study-wide background: CD4 naive cells filled three plates per donor, CD4 memory three, CD8 naive two and CD8 memory one.

The study, taken as a whole, reports: Some clonotypes were shared by all four sorted-subset donors, while others were not shared. The non-shared ones had lower generation probabilities than the shared ones.

CD45RA-negative memory and CD45RA+ naive subsets were split from the CD4+ cells. Remarks on this clone: Its antigen remains unknown.

Here immunoSEQ multiplex PCR was the method, and the copy in TCRdb shows in-frame clones only, minus some. This table has some 1,100,000 clones, around 82% appearing once. This CDR3 has 15 amino acids. V gave up 5 bases and J gave up 2 bases, with 10 bases separating them. CDR1 is SGHVS, CDR2 FQNEAQ, per germline. The receptor was isolated from a man aged 18-30 years in good health. Some clones in this sample may be carry-over from other donors' samples. The sequencing input was memory CD4+ T cells from PBMCs. Stated subset: CD45RA-negative fraction. The gene calls are TRBV7-8 and TRBJ2-6; D not certain. In nucleotides, the CDR3 is TGTGCCAGCAGCCCCCGTTTTGCTGGGGCCAACGTCCTGACTTTC. Translation: CASSPRFAGANVLTF.